These 16 T cell receptor beta chains were all obtained from the same sample, sequenced in a study of blood T cell repertoires in COVID-19. The data were produced by immunoSEQ multiplex PCR, yet TCRdb's version contains in-frame clones alone and is incomplete. The profile shows roughly 70,000 clones, 75% to 95% of them singletons. Sequencing used peripheral blood. All receptors derive from a human donor in a cohort sampled during active COVID-19.

As regards this clone: One end of the junction fails to match germline, which may point to a read error. This rearrangement joins TRBV9 to TRBJ1-6; unclear D gene. This CDR3 region has 12 residues. CDR1 SGDLS and CDR2 YYNGEE come from the germline V gene. CDR3 loop: CASSSDNSPLHF. CDR3 bases: TGTGCCAGCAGCTCCGATAATTCACCCCTCCACTTT.

This rearrangement joins TRBV10-1 to TRBJ1-1; tentatively, D is TRBD1 (6 bases). Trimming took 7 bases from V and 5 from J, leaving 20 bases between them. Germline values: CDR1 WNHNN, CDR2 SYGVQD (reference sequence). The CDR3 consists of 15 residues. The CDR3 DNA reads as TGCGCCAGCACCGAGAGGGGCAGGGGAGTAACTGAAGCTTTCTTT. Translation: CASTERGRGVTEAFF.

The DNA for the CDR3 is TGTGCCAGCAGTCACGAGACAGGGGTCGGGTGGCCCCAGCATTTT. Translation gives CASSHETGVGWPQHF. This chain uses TRBV27 with TRBJ1-5; TRBD1 matches 8 bases. The CDR3 has 15 amino acids. Germline CDR1 is MNHEY and CDR2 is SMNVEV (reference sequence). With V trimmed by 5 bases and J by 9 bases, 12 bases remained unmatched.

This clone was detected once. The V and J genes are TRBV25-1 and TRBJ2-7, with a tentative D call TRBD1 (6 bases). This CDR3 spans 12 amino acids. Between the trimmed V and J ends, which lost 4 bases and 7 bases, there was a span of 11 bases. Germline V CDR1 and CDR2: MGHDK, SYGVNS. CDR3 in amino acids: CASSAQQGEQYF. The CDR3 coding sequence is TGTGCCAGCAGTGCCCAACAGGGAGAGCAGTACTTC.

The chain joins TRBV3-1 (or the pseudogene TRBV3-2) to TRBJ2-7; 9 bases are a match to TRBD1. Germline V gene sequence: CDR1 LGHDT, CDR2 YNNKEL (reference sequence). The ends lost 6 bases at V and 0 bases at J; junction bases unmatched: 3. This CDR3 has 14 residues. The CDR3 here is CASRQGAGSYEQYF. CDR3 sequence (DNA): TGTGCCAGCAGACAGGGGGCTGGCTCCTACGAGCAGTACTTC.

The chain employs TRBV30 and TRBJ1-4, with 9 positions matching TRBD1. V lost 8 bases and J lost 8; bases outside the gene matches: 9. This CDR3 has 13 amino acids. From germline, CDR1 is GTSNPN and CDR2 SVGIG (reference sequence). DNA for the CDR3: TGTGCCCAAGGACAGGGGCGTGGAGAAAAACTGTTTTTT. This translates into CAQGQGRGEKLFF. Full variable domain (rest looked up from reference TRBV30 and TRBJ1-4): SQTIHQWPATLVQPVGSPLSLECTVEGTSNPNLYWYRQAAGRGLQLLFYSVGIGQISSEVPQNLSASRPQDRQFILSSKKLLLSDSGFYLCAQGQGRGEKLFFGSGTQLSVL.

This clone occurred a few times. The rearrangement links TRBV2 to TRBJ1-5; D remains ambiguous. This CDR3 is built from 15 residues. The germline V gene encodes CDR1 SNHLY and CDR2 FYNNEI. The V and J ends lost 5 bases and 0 bases respectively, with 11 bases between them. The CDR3 nucleotides read TGTGCCAGCAGTAGATTGACTAATAGCAATCAGCCCCAGCATTTT. Translating it yields CASSRLTNSNQPQHF.

This rearrangement joins TRBV14 to TRBJ2-1; TRBD2 might be the D (5 bases). CDR1 SGHDN and CDR2 FVKESK come from the germline V gene. This CDR3 is 17 amino acids long. The V gene lost 1 base and the J gene lost 2 bases, with 15 bases spanning the gap. CDR3 amino acids: CASSQGLWTRTYNEQFF. The CDR3 DNA reads TGTGCCAGCAGCCAAGGTCTGTGGACTCGAACCTACAATGAGCAGTTCTTC.

The rearrangement uses TRBV18 and TRBJ2-5; 9 nucleotides line up with TRBD1. Germline V gives CDR1 KGHSH, CDR2 LQKENI. This CDR3 contains 14 residues. With V trimmed by 4 bases and J by 4 bases, 4 bases remained unmatched. The CDR3 is CASSLDRGGETQYF. CDR3 nucleotide sequence: TGTGCCAGCTCACTGGACAGGGGAGGAGAGACCCAGTACTTC.

This clone came up once. The V call is TRBV27, the J call TRBJ1-4; D not certain. CDR1 MNHEY and CDR2 SMNVEV come from the germline V gene (reference sequence). The CDR3 consists of 13 residues. V was pared by 4 bases and J by 2 bases, with 5 bases between. This CDR3 reads CASSSLTNEKLFF. In nucleotides, the CDR3 is TGTGCCAGCAGTTCCCTCACTAATGAAAAACTGTTTTTT.

In its sample, this clone was seen a few times. V is TRBV2 and J is TRBJ2-3, with 7 bases lining up with TRBD2. In germline, CDR1 is SNHLY, CDR2 FYNNEI. Trimming at V came to 5 bases and at J to 0 bases, leaving 8 bases not matched to a gene. CDR3 length: 16 amino acids. The CDR3 reads CASSPPSGESTDTQYF. The CDR3 nucleotides read TGTGCCAGCAGTCCCCCTAGCGGAGAGAGCACAGATACGCAGTATTTT.

V is TRBV29-1 and J is TRBJ2-2, with D possibly being TRBD2 (7 bases). V was cut by 7 bases and J by 5 bases, with 14 bases left in between. The length of the CDR3 is 13 residues. Germline V gene data show CDR1 as SQVTM and CDR2 as ANQGSEA. The DNA for the CDR3 is TGCAGCGCCGACGGGGGGCTAACCGGGGAGCTGTTTTTT. It encodes CSADGGLTGELFF.

J is TRBJ1-2 and V is TRBV16; weak D call: TRBD1 (5 bases). The V end lost 4 bases, the J end lost 8 bases, and 17 bases lay between the germline ends. Germline V CDR1 and CDR2: KGHSY, FQNENV. CDR3 length: 14 amino acids. The CDR3 bases are TGTGCCAGCAGCCTCAAGGAAGGGGCTTGGGGCTACACCTTC. Translation gives CASSLKEGAWGYTF.

The chain uses TRBV11-2 and TRBJ2-5; the match to TRBD2 covers 11 bases. The V segment lost 1 base and the J segment 5 bases; nucleotides outside the gene matches: 9. The CDR3 covers 17 residues. CDR1 SGHAT and CDR2 FQNNGV come from the germline V gene. The CDR3 sequence is CASSLGPTSGGGETQYF. In DNA form, the CDR3 reads TGTGCCAGCAGCTTAGGGCCTACTAGCGGGGGCGGGGAGACCCAGTACTTC.

The rearrangement links TRBV9 to TRBJ1-2, with 7 bases fitting TRBD1. V was pared by 4 bases and J by 5 bases, with 11 bases of the junction left unmatched. The CDR3 length is 15 residues. Germline V CDR1 and CDR2: SGDLS, YYNGEE. CDR3 DNA sequence: TGTGCCAGCAGCTCTTCCGGGACAGAGGTTTATGGCTACACCTTC. This translates into CASSSSGTEVYGYTF. Variable domain in full (rest from reference TRBV9 and TRBJ1-2): DSGVTQTPKHLITATGQRVTLRCSPRSGDLSVYWYQQSLDQGLQFLIQYYNGEERAKGNILERFSAQQFPDLHSELNLSSLELGDSALYFCASSSSGTEVYGYTFGSGTRLTVV.

The chain links TRBV3-1 (or the pseudogene TRBV3-2) to TRBJ2-1; 11 bases map to TRBD2. The CDR3 consists of 18 residues. V was pared by 0 bases and J by 3 bases, with 7 bases of the junction left unmatched. Germline CDR1 is LGHDT and CDR2 is YNNKEL (reference sequence). The CDR3 is CASSQDGGLAGGYNEQFF. The CDR3 DNA sequence: TGTGCCAGCAGCCAAGATGGTGGTCTAGCGGGGGGCTACAATGAGCAGTTCTTC.